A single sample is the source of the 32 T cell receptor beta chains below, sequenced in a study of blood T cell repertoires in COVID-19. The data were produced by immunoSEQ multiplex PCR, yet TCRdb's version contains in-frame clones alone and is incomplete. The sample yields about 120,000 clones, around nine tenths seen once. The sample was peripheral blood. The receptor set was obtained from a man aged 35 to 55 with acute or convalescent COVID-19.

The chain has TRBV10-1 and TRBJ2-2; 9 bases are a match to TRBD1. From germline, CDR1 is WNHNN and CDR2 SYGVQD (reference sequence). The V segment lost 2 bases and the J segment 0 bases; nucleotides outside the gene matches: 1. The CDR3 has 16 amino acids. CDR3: CASSERTGANTGELFF. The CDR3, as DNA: TGCGCCAGCAGTGAGCGGACAGGGGCGAACACCGGGGAGCTGTTTTTT.

CDR3 in DNA: TGCAGCGCTCGAACAGGGGTCGAAAAACTGTTTTTT. Amino acid sequence: CSARTGVEKLFF. This chain joins TRBV29-1 and TRBJ1-4; TRBD1 matches 7 bases. V shed 7 bases and J 8 bases; nucleotides not matched to a gene: 7. Per the germline V gene, CDR1 is SQVTM and CDR2 is ANQGSEA. The CDR3 length is 12 residues.

The CDR3 loop is CAWATGAKNIQYF. The CDR3 DNA sequence: TGTGCCTGGGCCACAGGGGCCAAAAACATTCAGTACTTC. The chain is built from TRBV30 and TRBJ2-4; TRBD1 is a possible D gene (6 bases). Trimming stripped 5 bases from V and 1 base from J, with 9 bases between. Germline V lookup: CDR1 GTSNPN, CDR2 SVGIG (reference sequence). The CDR3 covers 13 residues.

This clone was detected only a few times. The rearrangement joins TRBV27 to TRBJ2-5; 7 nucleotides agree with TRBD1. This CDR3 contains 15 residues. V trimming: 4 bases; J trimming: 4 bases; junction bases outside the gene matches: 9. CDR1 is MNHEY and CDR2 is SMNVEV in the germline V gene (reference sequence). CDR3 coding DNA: TGTGCCAGCAGTTGGACAGGTCAAGTGGGAGAGACCCAGTACTTC. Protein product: CASSWTGQVGETQYF.

The CDR3 DNA is TGTGCCAGCAGCCTCGACTCACCTGGGGCCAACGTCCTGACTTTC. Residues: CASSLDSPGANVLTF. J is TRBJ2-6 and V is TRBV7-2; D is ambiguous. The germline V gene has CDR1 SGHTA and CDR2 FQGNSA. The V end lost 5 bases, the J end lost 2 bases, and 10 bases lay between the germline ends. The length of the CDR3 is 15 residues. Complete variable domain (other parts from reference TRBV7-2 and TRBJ2-6): GAGVSQSPSNKVTEKGKDVELRCDPISGHTALYWYRQSLGQGLEFLIYFQGNSAPDKSGLPSDRFSAERTGGSVSTLTIQRTQQEDSAVYLCASSLDSPGANVLTFGAGSRLTVL.

The CDR3 is CASSQGPGQGSSPLHF. CDR3 DNA: TGTGCCAGCAGCCAAGGCCCAGGACAGGGATCTTCACCCCTCCACTTT. The chain has TRBV3-1 (or the pseudogene TRBV3-2) and TRBJ1-6, with 8 bases lining up with TRBD1. This CDR3 spans 16 amino acids. CDR1 LGHDT and CDR2 YNNKEL come from the germline V gene (reference sequence). Trimming cost V 1 base and J 9 bases; bases outside gene matches: 8.

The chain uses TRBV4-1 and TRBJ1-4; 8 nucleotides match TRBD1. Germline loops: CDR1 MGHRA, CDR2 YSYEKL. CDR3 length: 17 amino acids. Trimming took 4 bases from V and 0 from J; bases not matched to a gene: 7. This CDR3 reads CASSPLGQGATNEKLFF. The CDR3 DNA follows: TGCGCCAGCAGCCCCTTAGGACAGGGAGCAACTAATGAAAAACTGTTTTTT.

In DNA form, the CDR3 reads TGTGCCTGGAGTAATATAGGAGCAGATACGCAGTATTTT. Translating gives CAWSNIGADTQYF. The rearrangement links TRBV30 to TRBJ2-3; D ambiguous. The CDR3 has 13 amino acids. Trimming cost V 2 bases and J 4 bases, with 10 bases left between them. From germline, CDR1 is GTSNPN and CDR2 SVGIG (reference sequence). Supplemented by reference TRBV30 and TRBJ2-3, the full variable domain reads SQTIHQWPATLVQPVGSPLSLECTVEGTSNPNLYWYRQAAGRGLQLLFYSVGIGQISSEVPQNLSASRPQDRQFILSSKKLLLSDSGFYLCAWSNIGADTQYFGPGTRLTVL.

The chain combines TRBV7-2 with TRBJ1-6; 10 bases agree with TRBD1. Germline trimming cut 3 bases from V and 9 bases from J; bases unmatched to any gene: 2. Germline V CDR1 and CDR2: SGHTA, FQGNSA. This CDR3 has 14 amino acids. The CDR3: CASSFRDRGSPLHF. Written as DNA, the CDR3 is TGTGCCAGCAGCTTCCGGGACAGGGGTTCACCCCTCCACTTT.

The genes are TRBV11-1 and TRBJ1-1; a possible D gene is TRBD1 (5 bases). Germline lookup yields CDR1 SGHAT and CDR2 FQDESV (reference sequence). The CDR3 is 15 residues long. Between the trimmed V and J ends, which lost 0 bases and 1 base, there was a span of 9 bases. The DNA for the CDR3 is TGTGCCAGCAGCTTAGCCCAGGGAGGGAACACTGAAGCTTTCTTT. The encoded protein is CASSLAQGGNTEAFF.

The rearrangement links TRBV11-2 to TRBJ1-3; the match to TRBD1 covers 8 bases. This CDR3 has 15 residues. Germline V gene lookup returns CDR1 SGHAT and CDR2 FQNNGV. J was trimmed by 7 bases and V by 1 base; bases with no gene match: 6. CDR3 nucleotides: TGTGCCAGCAGCTTAGCTAACCAGGGGGCGAACACCATATATTTT. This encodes CASSLANQGANTIYF.

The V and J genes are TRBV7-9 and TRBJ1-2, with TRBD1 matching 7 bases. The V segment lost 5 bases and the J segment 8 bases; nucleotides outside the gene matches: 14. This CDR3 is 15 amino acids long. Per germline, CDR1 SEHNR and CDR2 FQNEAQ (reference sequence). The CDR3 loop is CASSSQHVGTDGYTF. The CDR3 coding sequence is TGTGCCAGCAGCAGCCAACACGTAGGGACAGACGGCTACACCTTC. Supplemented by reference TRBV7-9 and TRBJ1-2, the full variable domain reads DTGVSQNPRHKITKRGQNVTFRCDPISEHNRLYWYRQTLGQGPEFLTYFQNEAQLEKSRLLSDRFSAERPKGSFSTLEIQRTEQGDSAMYLCASSSQHVGTDGYTFGSGTRLTVV.

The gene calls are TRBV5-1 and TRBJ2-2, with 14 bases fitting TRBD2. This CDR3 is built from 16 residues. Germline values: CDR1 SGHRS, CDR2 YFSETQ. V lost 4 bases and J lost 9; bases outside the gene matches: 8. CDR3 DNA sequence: TGCGCCAGCAGCCCGGGACTAGCGGGAGTTGGACGGGAGCTGTTTTTT. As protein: CASSPGLAGVGRELFF.

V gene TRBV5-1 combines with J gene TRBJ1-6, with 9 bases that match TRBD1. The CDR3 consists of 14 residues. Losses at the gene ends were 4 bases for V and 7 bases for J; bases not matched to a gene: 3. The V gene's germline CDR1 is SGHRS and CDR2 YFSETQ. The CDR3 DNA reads TGCGCCAGCAGCCGGGACAGGGCAAATTCACCCCTCCACTTT. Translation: CASSRDRANSPLHF.

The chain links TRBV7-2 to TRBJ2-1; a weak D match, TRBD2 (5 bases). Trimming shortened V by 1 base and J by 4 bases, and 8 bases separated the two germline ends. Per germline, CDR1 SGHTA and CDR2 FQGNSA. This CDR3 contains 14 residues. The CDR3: CASSLGRVYNEQFF. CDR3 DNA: TGTGCCAGCAGCTTAGGGCGGGTTTACAATGAGCAGTTCTTC.

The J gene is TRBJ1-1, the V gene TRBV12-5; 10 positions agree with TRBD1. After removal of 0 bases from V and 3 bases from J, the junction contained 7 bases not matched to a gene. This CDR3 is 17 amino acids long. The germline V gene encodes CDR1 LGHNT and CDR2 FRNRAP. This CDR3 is CASGLVWRQGADTEAFF. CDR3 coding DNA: TGTGCTAGTGGTTTGGTATGGAGACAGGGGGCTGACACTGAAGCTTTCTTT. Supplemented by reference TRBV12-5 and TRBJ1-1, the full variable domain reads DARVTQTPRHKVTEMGQEVTMRCQPILGHNTVFWYRQTMMQGLELLAYFRNRAPLDDSGMPKDRFSAEMPDATLATLKIQPSEPRDSAVYFCASGLVWRQGADTEAFFGQGTRLTVV.

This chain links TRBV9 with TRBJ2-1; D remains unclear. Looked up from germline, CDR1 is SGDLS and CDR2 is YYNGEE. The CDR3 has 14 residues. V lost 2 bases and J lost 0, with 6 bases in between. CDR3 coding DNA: TGTGCCAGCAGCGTGGCCAGCTCCTACAATGAGCAGTTCTTC. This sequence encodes CASSVASSYNEQFF.

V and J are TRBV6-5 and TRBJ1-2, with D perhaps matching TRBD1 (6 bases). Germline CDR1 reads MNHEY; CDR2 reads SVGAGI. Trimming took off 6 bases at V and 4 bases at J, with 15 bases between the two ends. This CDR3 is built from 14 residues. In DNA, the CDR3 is TGTGCCAGCAGAGACGGACAGATTAGCTATGGCTACACCTTC. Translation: CASRDGQISYGYTF.

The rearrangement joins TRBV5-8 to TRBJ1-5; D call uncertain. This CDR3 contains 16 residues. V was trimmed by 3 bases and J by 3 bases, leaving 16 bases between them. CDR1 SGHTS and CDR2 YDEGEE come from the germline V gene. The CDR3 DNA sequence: TGTGCCAGCAGCTCCCACCAGAGGCCTAACAATCAGCCCCAGCATTTT. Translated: CASSSHQRPNNQPQHF.

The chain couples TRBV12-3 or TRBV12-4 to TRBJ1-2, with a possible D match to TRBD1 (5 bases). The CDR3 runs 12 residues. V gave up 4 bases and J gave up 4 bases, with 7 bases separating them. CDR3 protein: CASSSDSYGYTF. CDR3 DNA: TGTGCCAGCAGTTCCGACAGCTATGGCTACACCTTC.

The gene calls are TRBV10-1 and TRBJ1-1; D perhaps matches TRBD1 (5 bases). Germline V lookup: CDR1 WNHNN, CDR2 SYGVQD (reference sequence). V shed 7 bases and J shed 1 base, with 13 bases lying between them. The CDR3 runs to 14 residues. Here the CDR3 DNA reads TGCGCCAGCATCCGACGGACACCGAACACTGAAGCTTTCTTT. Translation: CASIRRTPNTEAFF.

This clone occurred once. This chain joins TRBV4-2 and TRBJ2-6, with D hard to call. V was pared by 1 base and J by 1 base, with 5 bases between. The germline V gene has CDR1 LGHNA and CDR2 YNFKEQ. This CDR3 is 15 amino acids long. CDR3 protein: CASSQGRSGANVLTF. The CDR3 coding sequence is TGTGCCAGCAGCCAAGGGCGGTCTGGGGCCAACGTCCTGACTTTC.

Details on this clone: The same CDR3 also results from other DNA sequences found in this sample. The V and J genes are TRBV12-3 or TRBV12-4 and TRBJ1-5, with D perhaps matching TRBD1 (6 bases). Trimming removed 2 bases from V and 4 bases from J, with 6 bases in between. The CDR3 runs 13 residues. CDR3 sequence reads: CASSLTGNQPQHF. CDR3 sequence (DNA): TGTGCCAGCAGTTTAACAGGGAATCAGCCCCAGCATTTT.

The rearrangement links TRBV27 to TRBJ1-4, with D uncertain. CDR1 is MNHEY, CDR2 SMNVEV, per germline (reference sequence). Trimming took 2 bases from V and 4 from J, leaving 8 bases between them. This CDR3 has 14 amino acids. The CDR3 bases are TGTGCCAGCAGTTTAACGGGGAATAATGAAAAACTGTTTTTT. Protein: CASSLTGNNEKLFF.

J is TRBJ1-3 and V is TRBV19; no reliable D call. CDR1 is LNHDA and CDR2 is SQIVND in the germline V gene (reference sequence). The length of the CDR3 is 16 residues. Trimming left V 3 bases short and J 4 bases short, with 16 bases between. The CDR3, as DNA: TGTGCCAGTAGTATCCGTGGGAGTGCGTCGGGAAACACCATATATTTT. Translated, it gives CASSIRGSASGNTIYF.

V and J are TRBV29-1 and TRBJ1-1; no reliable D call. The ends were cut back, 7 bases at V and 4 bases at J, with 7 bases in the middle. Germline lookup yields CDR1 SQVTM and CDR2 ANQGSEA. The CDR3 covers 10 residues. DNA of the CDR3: TGCAGCGCCCGGAGCACTGAAGCTTTCTTT. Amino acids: CSARSTEAFF.

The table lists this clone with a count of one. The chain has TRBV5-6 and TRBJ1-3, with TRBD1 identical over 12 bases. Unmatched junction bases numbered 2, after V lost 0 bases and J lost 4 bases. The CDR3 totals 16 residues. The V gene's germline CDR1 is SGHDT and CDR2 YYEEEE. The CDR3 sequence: CASSLAGTGGGNTIYF. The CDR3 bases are TGTGCCAGCAGCTTGGCCGGGACAGGGGGCGGAAACACCATATATTTT.

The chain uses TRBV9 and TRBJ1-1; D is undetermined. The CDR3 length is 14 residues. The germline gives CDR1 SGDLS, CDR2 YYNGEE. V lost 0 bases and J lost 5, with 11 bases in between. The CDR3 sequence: CASSVVGERTEAFF. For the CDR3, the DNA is TGTGCCAGCAGCGTAGTTGGGGAGAGGACTGAAGCTTTCTTT.

CDR3 sequence (DNA): TGTGCCAGCAGCAGCGTCGCTAGCGGGAGGGTCTACGAGCAGTACTTC. Encoded protein: CASSSVASGRVYEQYF. The J gene is TRBJ2-7, the V gene TRBV5-6; 12 positions agree with TRBD2. The CDR3 is made up of 16 amino acids. Germline V gene sequence: CDR1 SGHDT, CDR2 YYEEEE. The trim removed 4 bases at V and 3 bases at J, leaving 8 bases unmatched. Complete variable domain (other parts from reference TRBV5-6 and TRBJ2-7): DAGVTQSPTHLIKTRGQQVTLRCSPKSGHDTVSWYQQALGQGPQFIFQYYEEEERQRGNFPDRFSGHQFPNYSSELNVNALLLGDSALYLCASSSVASGRVYEQYFGPGTRLTVT.

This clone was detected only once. This CDR3 reads CASSPPDSDRGNTEAFF. The CDR3 DNA reads as TGTGCCAGTAGCCCCCCCGATTCGGACAGGGGGAACACTGAAGCTTTCTTT. This chain joins TRBV19 and TRBJ1-1; 9 bases align to TRBD1. The V segment lost 6 bases and the J segment 1 base; nucleotides outside the gene matches: 12. The CDR3 totals 17 residues. Germline V gives CDR1 LNHDA, CDR2 SQIVND (reference sequence).

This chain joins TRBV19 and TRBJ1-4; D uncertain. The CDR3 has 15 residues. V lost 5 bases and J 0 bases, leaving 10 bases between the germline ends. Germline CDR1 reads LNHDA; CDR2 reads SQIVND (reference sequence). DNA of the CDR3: TGTGCCAGTAGTGACCGAGGTTCAACTAATGAAAAACTGTTTTTT. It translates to CASSDRGSTNEKLFF.

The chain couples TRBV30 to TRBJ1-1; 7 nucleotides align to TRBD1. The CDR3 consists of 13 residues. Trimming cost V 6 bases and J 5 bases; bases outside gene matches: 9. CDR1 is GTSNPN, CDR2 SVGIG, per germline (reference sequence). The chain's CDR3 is CACQQGLFTEAFF. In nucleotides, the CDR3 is TGTGCCTGTCAACAGGGGTTGTTTACTGAAGCTTTCTTT.